This T cell receptor (beta chain) stems from a study of T-cell reconstitution after alpha-beta-depleted transplantation in children. A note on this clonotype: One end of the junction is discordant with germline, which a read error may explain.

CDR1 and CDR2 (germline): SEHNR, FQNEAQ (reference sequence). This CDR3 has 15 residues. Library preparation (for TCRbeta) was performed with unique molecular identifiers. MiXCR was run by TCRdb on the PCR reads, yielding one entry per CDR3 protein. The repertoire includes some 250,000 distinct CDR3 sequences, about 12% of them detected once, and 2.6% sits in the top ten. The rearrangement joins TRBV7-9 to TRBJ1-3; D call uncertain. This TCR derives from a human donor who donated a stem cell graft to a child with acute lymphoblastic leukemia. The sequencing here drew on PBMCs from the stem cell graft donor, taken from the stem cell graft. The CDR3 nucleotides are TGTGCCAGCAGCGTAGCCGTTAGCTCTGGAAACACCATATATTTT. As protein: CASSVAVSSGNTIYF.